This TCR beta chain was documented in a study of control samples from healthy donors and cancer patients. This CDR3 spans 13 amino acids. CDR1 is MRHNA and CDR2 is SNTAGT in the germline V gene. V lost 2 bases, J lost 4 bases, and 8 bases lay in between. Only in-frame clones appear in the TCRdb table, and some are missing; sequencing was by immunoSEQ multiplex PCR. The sample lists roughly 120,000 clones; approximately 93% were seen once. The TCR was taken from a woman aged 18-29 years in good health. Sequencing was performed on blood. The rearrangement joins TRBV6-4 to TRBJ1-1, with D unresolved. The CDR3 here is CASSDREPTEAFF. The CDR3, as DNA: TGTGCCAGCAGTGACAGGGAGCCCACTGAAGCTTTCTTT.